Each of the 4 T cell receptor beta chains below was sequenced from the same sample in a study of shared clonotypes between healthy human individuals. TCRdb's copy holds only in-frame clones and misses some; the assay was immunoSEQ multiplex PCR. The table records more than 2 million clones, over 85% of them present only once. CD8 cells regarded as naive lacked CD45RO, were positively chosen for CCR7, and omitted terminally differentiated effector memory CD45RA+ cells. Sequencing was done on a sample of naive CD8+ T cells from PBMCs. These receptor sequences come from a man between 18 and 29 years old in good health. Some clones in this sample may be carry-over from other donors' samples.

This rearrangement joins TRBV7-2 to TRBJ1-1, with D possibly being TRBD1 (6 bases). V lost 3 bases and J lost 2, with 13 bases in between. Germline V lookup: CDR1 SGHTA, CDR2 FQGNSA. The CDR3 runs to 15 residues. The CDR3 sequence is CASSLTGSTNTEAFF. For the CDR3, the DNA is TGTGCCAGCAGCTTGACAGGCTCCACTAACACTGAAGCTTTCTTT.

The rearrangement links TRBV6-1 to TRBJ2-1; 7 nucleotides line up with TRBD2. V lost 3 bases, J lost 1 base, and 6 bases stayed unmatched. Germline assignment: CDR1 MNHNS and CDR2 SASEGT. The CDR3 sequence is 16 residues long. CDR3 DNA: TGTGCCAGCAGTGATCTGGCGGGAGTTTCCTACAATGAGCAGTTCTTC. Protein product: CASSDLAGVSYNEQFF.

This sequence joins TRBV30 and TRBJ2-5; D is uncertain. Matching the DNA end better, TRBJ2-7 makes the J call doubtful. The CDR3 consists of 12 residues. Germline values: CDR1 GTSNPN, CDR2 SVGIG (reference sequence). CDR3 coding DNA: TGTGCCTGGAGTATCGTCGTTTACGAGCAGTACTTC. It is translated as CAWSIVVYEQYF.

The chain uses TRBV5-1 and TRBJ2-7; D perhaps matches TRBD1 (6 bases). Trimming took 5 bases from V and 0 from J, leaving 24 bases between them. This CDR3 region has 18 residues. Germline lookup yields CDR1 SGHRS and CDR2 YFSETQ. The CDR3 loop reads CASRTTGSHETASYEQYF. CDR3 bases: TGCGCCAGCAGGACCACAGGGTCCCACGAAACCGCCTCCTACGAGCAGTACTTC.